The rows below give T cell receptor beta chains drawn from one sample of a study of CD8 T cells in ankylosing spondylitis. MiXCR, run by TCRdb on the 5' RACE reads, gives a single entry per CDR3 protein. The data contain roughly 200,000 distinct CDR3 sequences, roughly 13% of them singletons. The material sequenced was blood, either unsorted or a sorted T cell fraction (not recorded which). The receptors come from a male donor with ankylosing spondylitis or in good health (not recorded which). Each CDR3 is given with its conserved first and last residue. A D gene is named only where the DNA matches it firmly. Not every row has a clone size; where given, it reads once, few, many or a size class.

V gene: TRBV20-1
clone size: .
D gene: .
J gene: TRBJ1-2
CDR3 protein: CSAKGGEANYGYTF
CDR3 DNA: TGCAGTGCCAAGGGGGGCGAGGCGAACTATGGCTACACCTTC

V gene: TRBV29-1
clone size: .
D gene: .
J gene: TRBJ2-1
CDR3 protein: CSVVTTAYNEQFF
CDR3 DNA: TGCAGCGTTGTCACCACCGCCTACAATGAGCAGTTCTTC

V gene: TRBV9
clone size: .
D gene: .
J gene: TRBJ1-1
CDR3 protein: CASSVVEGRAEAFF
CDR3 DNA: TGTGCCAGCAGCGTAGTGGAGGGGAGGGCTGAAGCTTTCTTT

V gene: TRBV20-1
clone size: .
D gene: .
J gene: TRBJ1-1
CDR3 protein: CSARVRQNTEAFF
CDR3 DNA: TGCAGTGCTAGAGTAAGACAGAACACTGAAGCTTTCTTT

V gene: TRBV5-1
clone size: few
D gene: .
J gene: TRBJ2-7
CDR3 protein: CASSLAGGGYEQYF
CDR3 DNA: TGTGCCAGCAGCTTAGCCGGGGGAGGCTACGAGCAGTACTTC

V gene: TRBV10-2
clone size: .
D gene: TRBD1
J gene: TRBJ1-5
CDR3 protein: CASSDPRTGLSNQPQHF
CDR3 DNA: TGCGCCAGCAGTGATCCGAGGACAGGCCTTAGCAATCAGCCCCAGCATTTT

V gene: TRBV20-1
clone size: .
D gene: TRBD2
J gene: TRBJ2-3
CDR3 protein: CSAGGWTSRITDTQYF
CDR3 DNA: TGCAGTGCTGGGGGGTGGACTAGCCGAATCACAGATACGCAGTATTTT

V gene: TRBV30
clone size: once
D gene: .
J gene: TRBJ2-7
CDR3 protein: CAWSAALGGEQYF
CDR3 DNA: TGTGCCTGGTCAGCCGCCTTAGGGGGTGAGCAGTACTTC

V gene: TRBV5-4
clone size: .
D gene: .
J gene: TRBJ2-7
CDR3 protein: CASSSLVDGGPFYEQYF
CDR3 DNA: TGTGCCAGCAGTTCCTTGGTAGACGGCGGCCCCTTCTACGAGCAGTACTTC

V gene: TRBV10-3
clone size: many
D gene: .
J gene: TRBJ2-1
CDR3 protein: CAISESTAGSYNEQFF
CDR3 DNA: TGTGCCATCAGTGAGTCCACGGCTGGCTCCTACAATGAGCAGTTCTTC

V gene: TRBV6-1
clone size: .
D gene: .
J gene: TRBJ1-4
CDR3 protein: CASSEDIDNEKLFF
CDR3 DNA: TGTGCCAGCAGTGAAGACATCGATAATGAAAAACTGTTTTTT

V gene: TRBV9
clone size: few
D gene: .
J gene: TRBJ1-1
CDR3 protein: CASSVEGMGAEAFF
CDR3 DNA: TGTGCCAGCAGCGTAGAAGGGATGGGGGCTGAAGCTTTCTTT

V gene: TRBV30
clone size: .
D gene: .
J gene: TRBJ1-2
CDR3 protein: CAWSVQPYPYGYTF
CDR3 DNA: TGTGCCTGGAGTGTGCAGCCATACCCCTATGGCTACACCTTC

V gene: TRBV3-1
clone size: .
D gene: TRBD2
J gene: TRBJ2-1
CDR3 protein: CASSGRLGSGSLPAYNEQFF
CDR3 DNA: TGTGCCAGCAGCGGGCGACTGGGTAGCGGGTCCCTCCCCGCCTACAATGAGCAGTTCTTC

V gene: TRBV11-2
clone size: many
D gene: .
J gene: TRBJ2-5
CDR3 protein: CASSFDPLGETQYF
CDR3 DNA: TGTGCCAGCAGCTTCGACCCATTAGGGGAGACCCAGTACTTC

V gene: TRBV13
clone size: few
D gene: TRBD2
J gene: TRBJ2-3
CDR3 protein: CASSPRLAGDTDTQYF
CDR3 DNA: TGTGCCAGCAGCCCCCGACTAGCGGGGGACACAGATACGCAGTATTTT

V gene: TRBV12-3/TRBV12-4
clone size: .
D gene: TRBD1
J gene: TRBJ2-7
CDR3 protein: CASSPTTGGEQYF
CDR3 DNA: TGTGCCAGCAGTCCTACTACAGGGGGCGAGCAGTACTTC

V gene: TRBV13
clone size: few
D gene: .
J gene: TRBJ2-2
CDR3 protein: CASSDYPGQSTGELFF
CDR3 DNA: TGTGCCAGCTCCGATTATCCGGGTCAAAGCACCGGGGAGCTGTTTTTT

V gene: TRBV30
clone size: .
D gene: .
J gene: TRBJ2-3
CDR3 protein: CAWSLIATDTQYF
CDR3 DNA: TGTGCCTGGAGTTTAATAGCCACAGATACGCAGTATTTT

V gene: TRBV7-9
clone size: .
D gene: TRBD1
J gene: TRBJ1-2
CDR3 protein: CASSFLDRGGRYTF
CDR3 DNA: TGTGCCAGCAGCTTCCTGGATCGAGGGGGCCGCTACACCTTC

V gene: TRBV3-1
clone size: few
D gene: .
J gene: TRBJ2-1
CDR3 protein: CATKAGAGYSYNEQFF
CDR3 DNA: TGTGCCACCAAAGCCGGGGCGGGGTACTCCTACAATGAGCAGTTCTTC

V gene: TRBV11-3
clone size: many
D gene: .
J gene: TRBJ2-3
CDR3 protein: CASSESTDTQYF
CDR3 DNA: TGTGCCAGCAGCGAAAGCACAGATACGCAGTATTTT

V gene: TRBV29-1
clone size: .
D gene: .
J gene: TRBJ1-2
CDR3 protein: CSLGGLDYGYTF
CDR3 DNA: TGCAGCCTGGGGGGGTTGGACTATGGCTACACCTTC

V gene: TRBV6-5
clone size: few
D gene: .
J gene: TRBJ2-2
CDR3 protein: CASSYSMEIYTGELFF
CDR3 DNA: TGTGCCAGCAGTTACTCTATGGAGATTTACACCGGGGAGCTGTTTTTT

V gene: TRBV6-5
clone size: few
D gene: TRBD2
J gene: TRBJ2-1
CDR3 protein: CASSYGGDNEQFF
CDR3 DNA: TGTGCCAGCAGCTACGGGGGGGACAATGAGCAGTTCTTC

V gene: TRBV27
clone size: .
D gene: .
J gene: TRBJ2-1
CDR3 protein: CASSLDTTSYNEQFF
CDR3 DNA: TGTGCCAGCAGTTTAGACACCACCTCCTACAATGAGCAGTTCTTC